The 10 T cell receptor beta chains in this list originate from one sample, sequenced in a study of cytomegalovirus exposure and HLA in healthy donors. TCRdb's table, derived via immunoSEQ multiplex PCR, lists solely in-frame clones and lacks some. Among about 49,000 clones listed, approximately 95% were seen once. Sequencing was done on a sample of PBMCs. These receptors all stem from a woman under 30 in good health and CMV-seropositive.

The chain links TRBV7-9 to TRBJ1-1; possibly TRBD1 for D (6 bases). Per the germline V gene, CDR1 is SEHNR and CDR2 is FQNEAQ (reference sequence). Trimming cost V 4 bases and J 4 bases, with 16 bases left between them. The CDR3 loop spans 15 amino acids. As DNA, the CDR3 is TGTGCCAGCAGCTCAGAAGGGGGGGCAGGCACTGAAGCTTTCTTT. Amino acids: CASSSEGGAGTEAFF.

V gene TRBV5-1 combines with J gene TRBJ2-7, with 10 bases fitting TRBD2. V lost 6 bases to trimming and J lost 5 bases; unmatched junction nucleotides: 11. The germline gives CDR1 SGHRS, CDR2 YFSETQ. CDR3 size: 15 residues. The CDR3 DNA sequence: TGCGCCAGCAATCCCCCGGGACTAGCGTGCAACGAGCAGTACTTC. It encodes CASNPPGLACNEQYF.

The J gene is TRBJ2-3, the V gene TRBV27; possible D gene TRBD2, 5 bases. With 2 bases removed from V and 6 bases from J, the gap between germline ends came to 15 bases. This CDR3 contains 15 residues. Germline V lookup: CDR1 MNHEY, CDR2 SMNVEV (reference sequence). The CDR3 DNA follows: TGTGCCAGCAGTTTAGGGAGTTACGGCGGGGATACGCAGTATTTT. Translation: CASSLGSYGGDTQYF.

CDR3 sequence (DNA): TGTGCCAGCAGCTTGTCAGGGTCGCCTGGGCAGCCCCAGCATTTT. The encoded protein is CASSLSGSPGQPQHF. V and J are TRBV5-8 and TRBJ1-5; D possibly corresponds to TRBD1 (5 bases). V lost 1 base to trimming and J lost 7 bases, with 15 bases between them. Looked up from germline, CDR1 is SGHTS and CDR2 is YDEGEE. CDR3 length: 15 amino acids.

This clone was seen just once. The chain joins TRBV19 to TRBJ2-7; 7 nucleotides line up with TRBD1. The V and J ends lost 5 bases and 3 bases, in that order; junction bases with no gene match: 4. CDR1 and CDR2 (germline): LNHDA, SQIVND (reference sequence). The CDR3 contains 13 residues. The CDR3 spells CASSSGTDYEQYF. CDR3 bases: TGTGCCAGTAGTTCGGGGACAGACTACGAGCAGTACTTC.

The chain employs TRBV12-2 and TRBJ2-1; TRBD2 is taken as the D call from the table, unchecked against the DNA. TRBV12-2 counts as a pseudogene. The CDR3 contains 19 residues. CDR3 sequence: CASRQKSGRAWFFHNEQFF. CDR3 nucleotide sequence: TGTGCAAGTCGCCAGAAGAGCGGGAGGGCCTGGTTTTTCCACAATGAGCAGTTCTTC.

The gene calls are TRBV6-1 and TRBJ2-7; 8 bases align to TRBD1. Losses at the gene ends were 8 bases for V and 3 bases for J; bases not matched to a gene: 12. This CDR3 is 15 amino acids long. Germline V lookup: CDR1 MNHNS, CDR2 SASEGT. The CDR3 sequence is CASQQVPGTGYEQYF. CDR3 DNA sequence: TGTGCCAGCCAACAAGTACCCGGGACAGGCTACGAGCAGTACTTC.

J is TRBJ1-5 and V is TRBV19; unclear D gene. The V and J ends lost 3 bases and 1 base respectively, with 10 bases between them. The CDR3 sequence is 15 residues long. Germline lookup yields CDR1 LNHDA and CDR2 SQIVND (reference sequence). For the CDR3, the DNA is TGTGCCAGTAGTATTACGGGGTCAAGCAATCAGCCCCAGCATTTT. Amino acids: CASSITGSSNQPQHF.

The chain employs TRBV11-3 and TRBJ2-1; perhaps TRBD1 as D (5 bases). This CDR3 region has 15 residues. The V gene's germline CDR1 is SGHNT and CDR2 YENEEA. Trimming shortened V by 4 bases and J by 0 bases, and 10 bases separated the two germline ends. The CDR3 loop reads CASSSGQSSYNEQFF. The CDR3 coding sequence is TGTGCCAGCAGCTCAGGACAAAGCTCCTACAATGAGCAGTTCTTC.

The rearrangement uses TRBV5-1 and TRBJ2-3, with 8 bases that match TRBD1. From germline, CDR1 is SGHRS and CDR2 YFSETQ. After removal of 0 bases from V and 7 bases from J, the junction contained 7 bases not matched to a gene. The CDR3 is made up of 15 amino acids. The CDR3 nucleotides are TGCGCCAGCAGCTTGGGTCGGCAGGGGGCCAATACGCAGTATTTT. Amino acid sequence: CASSLGRQGANTQYF.